This T cell receptor beta chain appears in the sequencing data of a study of radiotherapy plus CTLA-4 blockade in lung cancer. General observations from the study: Tumor-derived TCR clones expanded in blood after radiotherapy plus ipilimumab.

This CDR3 spans 11 amino acids. Germline V gene sequence: CDR1 MDHEN, CDR2 SYDVKM. V was cut by 5 bases and J by 13 bases, with 12 bases left in between. The data were produced by immunoSEQ multiplex PCR, yet TCRdb's version contains in-frame clones alone and is incomplete. This sample has 110,000 or so clones, with roughly 74% found just once. Comments on this clone: Its specificity is not known.

J is TRBJ2-1 and V is TRBV28, with D possibly TRBD1 on 5 matching bases. Here the sequenced sample was peripheral blood, taken from a patient treated with radiotherapy plus ipilimumab. This sequence was found in a human donor with non-small cell lung cancer who had a partial response to radiotherapy plus ipilimumab. In DNA, the CDR3 is TGTGCCAGCAGTGCGACAGTTGAACAGTTCTTC. Its protein is CASSATVEQFF.